Sequencing of this T cell receptor beta chain was carried out in a study of blood T cell repertoires in COVID-19. Study as a whole: Both acute and convalescent COVID-19 samples were obtained from the United States, Italy and Spain. T cells, B-cell-depleted T cells, or PBMCs supplied cDNA or gDNA.

Original methodology: It was from reference gene primer amplification that nucleated cell counts were estimated. Clones were sequenced by immunoSEQ multiplex PCR, and TCRdb holds only the in-frame ones, with some missing. V and J calls and clone size are those listed in that table; D and trimming were worked out from the DNA. The data contain around 100,000 clones, around 94% of them singletons. The clonotype originates from a man between 45 and 60 years old with active COVID-19. The sequencing input was peripheral blood.

Written as DNA, the CDR3 is TGCGCCAGCAGCCAAGGTGCGATGCAGCCCCAGCATTTT. Protein sequence: CASSQGAMQPQHF. The genes are TRBV4-1 and TRBJ1-5; D is unresolved. Trimming stripped 1 base from V and 7 bases from J, with 8 bases between. The CDR3 extends over 13 amino acids. The germline V gene encodes CDR1 MGHRA and CDR2 YSYEKL.